The following is a T cell receptor (beta chain) sequence with its context. Antigen unknown. This entry comes from a study of OX40 agonist ivuxolimab in advanced cancers. Study summary: Around 40% of patients had received prior checkpoint inhibitor therapy.

Study conclusions and caveats: Blood T cells, both CD4+ and CD8+, expanded clonally by week 6 at 0.1 to 3.0 mg/kg.

Measured with immunoSEQ multiplex PCR; TCRdb has only the in-frame clones, and not every one. The sample lists approximately 57,000 clones; 88% were seen once. CDR3 length equals 16 residues. V was clipped by 5 bases and J by 5 bases; unmatched bases: 8. Looked up from germline, CDR1 is MDHEN and CDR2 is SYDVKM. The receptor was derived from an adult with an advanced solid tumor such as melanoma, head and neck, liver or kidney cancer. The rearrangement uses TRBV28 and TRBJ2-5, with 13 bases aligning to TRBD2. Sequencing used CD4+ or CD8+ T cells sorted from blood, obtained in a trial of the OX40 agonist ivuxolimab. The CDR3 loop is CASSPQRLAGGETQYF. DNA for the CDR3: TGTGCCAGCAGTCCTCAAAGACTAGCGGGAGGCGAGACCCAGTACTTC.